The text below deals with one T cell receptor (beta chain). Its matching antigen is unknown. The sample is drawn from a study of cytomegalovirus exposure and HLA in healthy donors. Primers: 60 Vbeta forward and 13 Jbeta reverse. Assay used: immunoSEQ multiplex PCR; TCRdb lists only in-frame clones, some missing. The data contain 83,000 or so clones, roughly 85% of them singletons. General study findings and limits: The authors enumerated roughly 180 TCR beta chains as linked to cytomegalovirus.

The CDR3 contains 15 residues. Per the germline V gene, CDR1 is SNHLY and CDR2 is FYNNEI. V was clipped by 5 bases and J by 0 bases, with 13 bases between them. The chain links TRBV2 to TRBJ1-1; maybe TRBD1 (5 bases). This TCR was recovered from a female donor in good health and CMV-seronegative. Sequencing used PBMCs. CDR3 sequence (DNA): TGTGCCAGCAGTCTAGGATGGGGCGTGAACACTGAAGCTTTCTTT. This codes for CASSLGWGVNTEAFF.